These T cell receptor beta chains were read from a single sample in a study of OX40 agonist ivuxolimab in advanced cancers. Here immunoSEQ multiplex PCR was the method, and the copy in TCRdb shows in-frame clones only, minus some. The sample records around 70,000 clones, roughly nine tenths being singletons. Here the sequenced sample was CD4+ or CD8+ T cells sorted from blood, taken in a trial of the OX40 agonist ivuxolimab. These receptors all stem from an adult with an advanced solid tumor such as melanoma, head and neck, liver or kidney cancer. The CDR3 runs from the conserved cysteine through the conserved F or W. The order of the fields is CDR3 DNA, CDR3 protein, clone size, J gene, D gene, CDR3 length, V gene. The D gene is left open where the match is weak. Expanded clones get a size class; other rows say once, few or many, or leave the size out.

TGCGCCAGCAGCGACCAACACCCTGGCCGGGCTGAGCAGTTCTTC | CASSDQHPGRAEQFF | . | TRBJ2-1 | . | 15 | TRBV5-1
TGTGCCAGCAGCCCGACTAGCGGGAGGTACGAGCAGTACTTC | CASSPTSGRYEQYF | few | TRBJ2-7 | TRBD2 | 14 | TRBV4-2
TGTGCCAGCAAACTAGGACCGAGCTCTGGAAACACCATATATTTT | CASKLGPSSGNTIYF | . | TRBJ1-3 | . | 15 | TRBV9
TGTGCCAGCAGTCCATCCTCTAGCGACCGCACAGATACGCAGTATTTT | CASSPSSSDRTDTQYF | . | TRBJ2-3 | . | 16 | TRBV28
TGTGCCAGTAGTATAGCGGACAATGAGCAGTTCTTC | CASSIADNEQFF | . | TRBJ2-1 | . | 12 | TRBV19
TGCGCCAGCAGCCTTGGGGGCAGGACAGGGGGCTACGAGCAGTACTTC | CASSLGGRTGGYEQYF | few | TRBJ2-7 | TRBD1 | 16 | TRBV5-1
TGTGCCAGCAGCTTGGGGCGGGGTGCCTACGAGCAGTACTTC | CASSLGRGAYEQYF | once | TRBJ2-7 | . | 14 | TRBV7-9
TGTGCCAGCAGGTATGGGGCCTACGAGCAGTACTTC | CASRYGAYEQYF | once | TRBJ2-7 | . | 12 | TRBV6-6
TGTGCCAGCAGCTTCGGGGGCGGGAGCTCCTACAATGAGCAGTTCTTC | CASSFGGGSSYNEQFF | . | TRBJ2-1 | . | 16 | TRBV7-2
TGTGCCAGCAGTTTAAGTTCGACAAGGGCCCATGGCTACACCTTC | CASSLSSTRAHGYTF | . | TRBJ1-2 | . | 15 | TRBV28
TGCGCCAGCTCTCGACTAGCGGCTAATGAGCAGTTCTTC | CASSRLAANEQFF | . | TRBJ2-1 | TRBD2 | 13 | TRBV5-1
TGTGCCAGCTATGTTGGCAGGACAGATACGCAGTATTTT | CASYVGRTDTQYF | . | TRBJ2-3 | . | 13 | TRBV2
TGCGCCAGCAGCTTAGGGACAGAAGCAGATACGCAGTATTTT | CASSLGTEADTQYF | . | TRBJ2-3 | TRBD1 | 14 | TRBV5-1
TGTGCCAGCAGCGACTCCTCGACTGAAGCTTTCTTT | CASSDSSTEAFF | . | TRBJ1-1 | . | 12 | TRBV6-6
TGTGCCAGCAGTGAAAGGCAGCTAGCCCTTGAAAAACTGTTTTTT | CASSERQLALEKLFF | . | TRBJ1-4 | . | 15 | TRBV2
TGTGCCAGTAGTAGCTTTAAAGGGGCCTCCAATGAGCAGTTCTTC | CASSSFKGASNEQFF | . | TRBJ2-1 | . | 15 | TRBV19
TGCGCCAGCAGCTATAGCACAGATACGCAGTATTTT | CASSYSTDTQYF | . | TRBJ2-3 | . | 12 | TRBV5-1
TGTGCCAGCAGCAAACGACTAGCGGGCCTTTACAATGAGCAGTTCTTC | CASSKRLAGLYNEQFF | few | TRBJ2-1 | TRBD2 | 16 | TRBV7-2
TGTGCCAGTAGTATCCGAAGGCGGGGATTCGGCACAGATACGCAGTATTTT | CASSIRRRGFGTDTQYF | . | TRBJ2-3 | . | 17 | TRBV19
TGTGCCAGCAGCTCAGGGAGTATGAACACTGAAGCTTTCTTT | CASSSGSMNTEAFF | . | TRBJ1-1 | . | 14 | TRBV11-2
TGTGCCAGCAGTGGAGAGGGAAGGTCACCCCTCCACTTT | CASSGEGRSPLHF | few | TRBJ1-6 | . | 13 | TRBV2
TGTGCCAGCAGCGTAGGGACCAATCAGCCCCAGCATTTT | CASSVGTNQPQHF | . | TRBJ1-5 | . | 13 | TRBV9
TGTGCCAGCCGTCCCACCCGATCAAGCACCGGGGAGCTGTTTTTT | CASRPTRSSTGELFF | medium-sized | TRBJ2-2 | . | 15 | TRBV19
TGTGCCAGCAGCCTCGGACAGGGGGCGGTTAATGAAAAACTGTTTTTT | CASSLGQGAVNEKLFF | . | TRBJ1-4 | TRBD1 | 16 | TRBV5-4
TGTGCCAGCAGCTCCTTCAGGGGTTTGGACAATGAGCAGTTCTTC | CASSSFRGLDNEQFF | . | TRBJ2-1 | . | 15 | TRBV7-9
TGTGCCAGCAGCCACAGGGGGACTTTAAACACTGAAGCTTTCTTT | CASSHRGTLNTEAFF | . | TRBJ1-1 | TRBD1 | 15 | TRBV5-5
TGTGCCAGCAGTGTGGCTCGATACGAGCAGTACTTC | CASSVARYEQYF | . | TRBJ2-7 | . | 12 | TRBV2
TGTGCCAGCAGTTCGACAGGGTCGGAGCAGTACTTC | CASSSTGSEQYF | . | TRBJ2-7 | TRBD1 | 12 | TRBV6-6
TGTGCCAGTAGTATGCCCGGGGGGGTTATTTACAATGAGCAGTTCTTC | CASSMPGGVIYNEQFF | . | TRBJ2-1 | TRBD2 | 16 | TRBV19
TGTGCCAGCATGTCCCTAGGGGTAGTAACAGATACGCAGTATTTT | CASMSLGVVTDTQYF | . | TRBJ2-3 | . | 15 | TRBV28
TGTGCCAGCAGCTTAGGACTGGCGAACACCGGGGAGCTGTTTTTT | CASSLGLANTGELFF | . | TRBJ2-2 | . | 15 | TRBV7-9
TGTGCCAGCAGCTTATTCCAGACAGGGGGAGTCTCCTACGAGCAGTACTTC | CASSLFQTGGVSYEQYF | . | TRBJ2-7 | TRBD1 | 17 | TRBV7-2
TGTGCCATCAGTGAGCAGACAGGGGGCCCCTACGAGCAGTACTTC | CAISEQTGGPYEQYF | . | TRBJ2-7 | TRBD1 | 15 | TRBV10-3